Sequencing of this T cell receptor (beta chain) was carried out in a study of T cells after yellow fever vaccination. Whole-study results and caveats: When the response was secondary, it was weaker but reached its peak faster, day 5 versus 15. In post-booster samples, most primary-vaccination clones reappeared (just under 98% CD4, 88% CD8).

In its sample, this clonotype was seen once. Its specificity is unknown. Conversion of TCR transcripts into cDNA relied on 5'RACE template switching, which added a universal primer site and UMIs. TCRdb called the 5' RACE reads again in MiXCR, with one record for every CDR3 protein. This repertoire shows some 600,000 distinct CDR3 sequences, roughly an eighth found once; its top ten account for under 15%. Germline CDR1 and CDR2: SGHVS and FNYEAQ. The V gene lost 1 base and the J gene lost 0 bases, with 10 bases spanning the gap. The CDR3 has 16 amino acids. The chain links TRBV7-6 to TRBJ2-1; D is uncertain. The starting material was PBMCs, obtained on the day of the yellow fever booster vaccination. The sequence was collected from a man aged 25 to 40 who received the YFV17D yellow fever vaccine. Written as DNA, the CDR3 is TGTGCCAGCAGCTTAGAACCGGCGAGCTCCTACAATGAGCAGTTCTTC. This gives the protein CASSLEPASSYNEQFF.